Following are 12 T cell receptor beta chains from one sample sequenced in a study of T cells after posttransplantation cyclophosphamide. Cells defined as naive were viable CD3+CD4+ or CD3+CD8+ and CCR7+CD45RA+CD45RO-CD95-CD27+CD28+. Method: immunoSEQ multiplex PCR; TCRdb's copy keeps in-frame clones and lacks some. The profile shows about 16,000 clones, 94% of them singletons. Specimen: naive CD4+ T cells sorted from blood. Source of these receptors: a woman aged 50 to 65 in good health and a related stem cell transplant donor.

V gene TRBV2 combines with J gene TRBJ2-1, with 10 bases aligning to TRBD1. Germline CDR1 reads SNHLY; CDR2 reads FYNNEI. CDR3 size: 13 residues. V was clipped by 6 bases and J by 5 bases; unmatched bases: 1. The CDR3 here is CASSGQGDNEQFF. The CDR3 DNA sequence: TGTGCCAGCAGCGGACAGGGGGACAATGAGCAGTTCTTC.

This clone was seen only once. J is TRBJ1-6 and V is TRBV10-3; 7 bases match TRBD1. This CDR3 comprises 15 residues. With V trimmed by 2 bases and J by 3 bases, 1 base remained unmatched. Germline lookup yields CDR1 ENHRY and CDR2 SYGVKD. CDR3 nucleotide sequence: TGTGCCATCAGTGAGAGGGACAGCTATAATTCACCCCTCCACTTT. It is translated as CAISERDSYNSPLHF.

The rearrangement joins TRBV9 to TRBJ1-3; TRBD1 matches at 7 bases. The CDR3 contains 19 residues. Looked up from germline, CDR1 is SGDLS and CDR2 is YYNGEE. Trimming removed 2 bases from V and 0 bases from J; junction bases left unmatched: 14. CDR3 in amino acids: CASSVGQGGDLLSGNTIYF. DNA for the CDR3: TGTGCCAGCAGCGTGGGTCAGGGGGGCGACCTCCTCTCTGGAAACACCATATATTTT.

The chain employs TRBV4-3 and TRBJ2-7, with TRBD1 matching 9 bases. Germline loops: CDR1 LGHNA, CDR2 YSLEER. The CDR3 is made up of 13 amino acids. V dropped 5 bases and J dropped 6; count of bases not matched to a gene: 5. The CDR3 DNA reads TGCGCCAGCAGCTCACGACAGGGGGGCGAGCAGTACTTC. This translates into CASSSRQGGEQYF.

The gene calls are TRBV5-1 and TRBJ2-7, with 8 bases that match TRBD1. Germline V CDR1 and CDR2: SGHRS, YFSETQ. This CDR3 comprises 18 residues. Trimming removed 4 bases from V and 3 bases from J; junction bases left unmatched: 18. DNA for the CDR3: TGCGCCAGCAGCCCGCGACAGGGGAGAATAACGGGCATCTACGAGCAGTACTTC. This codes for CASSPRQGRITGIYEQYF.

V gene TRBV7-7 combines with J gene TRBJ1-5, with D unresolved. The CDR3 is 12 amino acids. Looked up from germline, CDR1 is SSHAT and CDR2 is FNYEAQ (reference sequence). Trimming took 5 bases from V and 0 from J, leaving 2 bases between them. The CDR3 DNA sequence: TGTGCCAGCAGCCATAGCAATCAGCCCCAGCATTTT. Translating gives CASSHSNQPQHF.

This chain's CDR3 is CATSRDGVSGYTF. In DNA form, the CDR3 reads TGTGCCACCAGCAGAGATGGAGTCTCCGGCTACACCTTC. V usage is TRBV15 and J usage is TRBJ1-2, with D uncertain. The V end lost 0 bases, the J end lost 8 bases, and 10 bases lay between the germline ends. Germline V gives CDR1 LNHNV, CDR2 YYDKDF (reference sequence). The CDR3 contains 13 residues.

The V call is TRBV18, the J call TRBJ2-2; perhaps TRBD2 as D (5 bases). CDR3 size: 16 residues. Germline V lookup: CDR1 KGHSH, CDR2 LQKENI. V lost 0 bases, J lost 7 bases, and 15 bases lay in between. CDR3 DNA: TGTGCCAGCTCACCACCGAGGCTAGAGGGAAACGGGGAGCTGTTTTTT. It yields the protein CASSPPRLEGNGELFF. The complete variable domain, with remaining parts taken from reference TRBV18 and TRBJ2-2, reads NAGVMQNPRHLVRRRGQEARLRCSPMKGHSHVYWYRQLPEEGLKFMVYLQKENIIDESGMPKERFSAEFPKEGPSILRIQQVVRGDSAAYFCASSPPRLEGNGELFFGEGSRLTVL.

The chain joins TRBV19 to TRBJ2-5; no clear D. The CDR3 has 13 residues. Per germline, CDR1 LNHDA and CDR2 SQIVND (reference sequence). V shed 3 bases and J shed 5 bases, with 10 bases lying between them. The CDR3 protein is CASSIVRGETQYF. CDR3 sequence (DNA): TGTGCCAGTAGTATCGTTAGAGGCGAGACCCAGTACTTC.

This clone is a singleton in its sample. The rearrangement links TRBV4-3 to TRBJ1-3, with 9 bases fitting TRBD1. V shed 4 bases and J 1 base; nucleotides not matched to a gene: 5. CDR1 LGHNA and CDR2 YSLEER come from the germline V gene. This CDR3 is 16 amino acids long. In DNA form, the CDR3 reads TGCGCCAGCAGCCGAGGGACAGGGTCATCTGGAAACACCATATATTTT. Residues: CASSRGTGSSGNTIYF.

CDR3 protein: CASSVARRGQGGDTQYF. DNA of the CDR3: TGTGCCAGCAGCGTAGCTAGGAGAGGACAGGGCGGAGATACGCAGTATTTT. The genes are TRBV9 and TRBJ2-3, with TRBD1 matching over 8 bases. V was clipped by 0 bases and J by 5 bases; unmatched bases: 11. Germline V gene sequence: CDR1 SGDLS, CDR2 YYNGEE. This CDR3 contains 17 residues. The full variable domain, in which reference TRBV9 and TRBJ2-3 provide the parts outside the CDR3, is DSGVTQTPKHLITATGQRVTLRCSPRSGDLSVYWYQQSLDQGLQFLIQYYNGEERAKGNILERFSAQQFPDLHSELNLSSLELGDSALYFCASSVARRGQGGDTQYFGPGTRLTVL.

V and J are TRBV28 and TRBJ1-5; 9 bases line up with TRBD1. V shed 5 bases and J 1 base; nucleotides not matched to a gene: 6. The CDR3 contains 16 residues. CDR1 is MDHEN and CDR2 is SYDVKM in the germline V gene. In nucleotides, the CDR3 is TGTGCCAGCAGTAACAGGGGGCGAGGGAGCAATCAGCCCCAGCATTTT. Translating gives CASSNRGRGSNQPQHF.